This TCR beta chain was retrieved from a study of T cell changes during pregnancy in multiple sclerosis. The data were produced by immunoSEQ multiplex PCR, yet TCRdb's version contains in-frame clones alone and is incomplete. The data hold more than 75,000 clones, with about 94% observed a single time. The source material was peripheral blood, sampled in the third trimester of pregnancy. The sequence was obtained from a female donor with multiple sclerosis, enrolled in a pregnancy study.

The CDR3 DNA reads TGTGCCATCAGCTTACAGGACAGGGCGATGAACACTGAAGCTTTCTTT. This sequence encodes CAISLQDRAMNTEAFF. The J gene is TRBJ1-1, the V gene TRBV10-3, with TRBD1 identical over 8 bases. This CDR3 has 16 residues. Losses at the gene ends were 6 bases for V and 0 bases for J; bases not matched to a gene: 9. CDR1 and CDR2 from the germline V gene are ENHRY and SYGVKD.